This TCR beta chain was obtained from a study of early T cells in non-severe SARS-CoV-2 infection. A single record per CDR3 protein comes from TCRdb applying MiXCR to the 5' RACE reads. The sample lists 70,000 or so distinct CDR3 sequences; under 15% were seen once. This clonotype was seen at least ten times. Its antigen is not identified. Per germline, CDR1 SGHVS and CDR2 FQNEAQ. Trimming cost V 5 bases and J 5 bases; bases outside gene matches: 10. CDR3 length: 16 amino acids. Points from the study as a whole: Anti-spike CD8 responses were favored by VDJdb matching, which missed private and CD4 specificities.

The sequence was collected from an adult who was a healthcare worker with PCR-confirmed SARS-CoV-2 infection or an uninfected control (not recorded which). The chain combines TRBV7-8 with TRBJ2-1; 9 bases agree with TRBD2. Sequencing was performed on whole blood. The DNA for the CDR3 is TGTGCCAGCAGCCCCGGAGGCGGGGGGGCCCACAATGAGCAGTTCTTC. Its translation: CASSPGGGGAHNEQFF.